These 23 T cell receptor beta chains came from one sample sequenced in a study of CD8+ T cells in alopecia areata. Investigators isolated RNA and reverse transcribed it into cDNA to act as the sequencing template. This table comes from immunoSEQ multiplex PCR, and its TCRdb copy is limited to in-frame clones, with some not included. The sample contains tens of thousands of clones, about 74% of which appear only once. The sample consisted of NKG2D-low CD8+ T cells sorted from blood. Receptor source: a human donor with alopecia areata.

The V gene is TRBV2, the J gene TRBJ2-7; 11 bases match TRBD2. This CDR3 comprises 13 residues. Trimming at V came to 10 bases and at J to 3 bases, leaving 5 bases not matched to a gene. CDR1 and CDR2 (germline): SNHLY, FYNNEI. The CDR3 protein is CATISGRGYEQYF. In nucleotides, the CDR3 is TGTGCCACCATTAGCGGGAGGGGCTACGAGCAGTACTTC.

V usage is TRBV29-1 and J usage is TRBJ2-1; 7 bases fit TRBD1. V trimming: 3 bases; J trimming: 1 base; junction bases outside the gene matches: 6. Germline-derived CDR1 and CDR2 are SQVTM and ANQGSEA. The CDR3 has 15 residues. CDR3 residues: CSVEDRTGSYNEQFF. The CDR3 coding sequence is TGCAGCGTTGAGGACCGGACAGGTTCCTACAATGAGCAGTTCTTC.

This rearrangement joins TRBV7-9 to TRBJ2-5, with D unresolved. TRBJ2-7 matches the DNA end more closely, so the J call is doubtful. The CDR3 is 13 amino acids. CDR1 and CDR2 from the germline V gene are SEHNR and FQNEAQ (reference sequence). This chain's CDR3 is CASSSPASYEQYF. The DNA for the CDR3 is TGTGCCAGCAGCTCCCCCGCCTCCTACGAGCAGTACTTC.

V usage is TRBV27 and J usage is TRBJ2-7; 8 bases align to TRBD2. The CDR3 runs to 14 residues. V lost 4 bases, J lost 0 bases, and 2 bases stayed unmatched. Germline CDR1 and CDR2: MNHEY and SMNVEV (reference sequence). The CDR3 loop is CASSSSGSSYEQYF. DNA for the CDR3: TGTGCCAGCAGTTCGAGCGGGAGCTCCTACGAGCAGTACTTC.

The chain employs TRBV27 and TRBJ2-1, with 7 bases identical to TRBD1. CDR3 size: 14 residues. CDR1 is MNHEY and CDR2 is SMNVEV in the germline V gene (reference sequence). V lost 4 bases to trimming and J lost 5 bases; unmatched junction nucleotides: 5. The CDR3 here is CASSYRGENNEQFF. The CDR3 coding sequence is TGTGCCAGCAGTTACAGGGGTGAAAACAATGAGCAGTTCTTC.

V is TRBV29-1 and J is TRBJ2-7, with D perhaps matching TRBD2 (5 bases). This CDR3 has 14 amino acids. The V gene lost 4 bases and the J gene lost 1 base, with 14 bases spanning the gap. Germline V gives CDR1 SQVTM, CDR2 ANQGSEA. As DNA, the CDR3 is TGCAGCGTTGGAGGTTCCGGAGGATCCTACGAGCAGTACTTC. Translation: CSVGGSGGSYEQYF.

This sequence joins TRBV13 and TRBJ2-7; no definite D call. Trimming shortened V by 5 bases and J by 3 bases, and 20 bases separated the two germline ends. CDR3 size: 16 residues. Germline assignment: CDR1 PRHDT and CDR2 FYEKMQ (reference sequence). The CDR3 DNA is TGTGCCAGCAGCCCACAAGGGCTCGGACCACTCTACGAGCAGTACTTC. It specifies CASSPQGLGPLYEQYF.

The chain combines TRBV27 with TRBJ2-7; D might be TRBD1 (5 bases). Trimming stripped 5 bases from V and 7 bases from J, with 18 bases between. This CDR3 has 14 amino acids. Per the germline V gene, CDR1 is MNHEY and CDR2 is SMNVEV (reference sequence). The CDR3: CASSEVQENREQYF. The DNA for the CDR3 is TGTGCCAGCAGTGAAGTACAGGAGAATAGGGAGCAGTACTTC.

The V call is TRBV7-2, the J call TRBJ2-7, with D perhaps assigned TRBD1 or TRBD2 (7 bases each). CDR3 length: 16 residues. CDR1 and CDR2 from the germline V gene are SGHTA and FQGNSA. Trimming pared 6 bases from V and 7 bases from J, leaving 25 bases between. CDR3 nucleotide sequence: TGTGCCAGCAGTGCTCTGCCAGGGGGGGCCGGTGGTGAGCAGTACTTC. This codes for CASSALPGGAGGEQYF.

This clone was picked up a small number of times. V is TRBV28 and J is TRBJ2-7; 11 bases map to TRBD1. CDR1 and CDR2 (germline): MDHEN, SYDVKM. CDR3 length equals 17 residues. V shed 11 bases, J shed 0 bases, and the junction held 15 bases outside the gene matches. This CDR3 is CAVLLGTGGVRSYEQYF. In DNA form, the CDR3 reads TGTGCCGTTCTCTTGGGGACAGGGGGAGTCCGCTCCTACGAGCAGTACTTC.

This clone came up a few times. The chain is built from TRBV7-9 and TRBJ2-7; 7 nucleotides match TRBD1. V lost 1 base to trimming and J lost 6 bases; unmatched junction nucleotides: 3. This CDR3 contains 13 residues. CDR1 is SEHNR, CDR2 FQNEAQ, per germline (reference sequence). The DNA for the CDR3 is TGTGCCAGCAGCTTAGGTACAGGGGCCGAGCAGTACTTC. This gives the protein CASSLGTGAEQYF.

This clone has a handful of counts. This rearrangement joins TRBV28 to TRBJ2-7; TRBD1 matches at 9 bases. The CDR3 is 16 residues long. V lost 5 bases, J lost 0 bases, and 8 bases stayed unmatched. In germline, CDR1 is MDHEN, CDR2 SYDVKM. The CDR3 DNA sequence: TGTGCCAGCAGTGGACAGGGGCCTTACGACTCCTACGAGCAGTACTTC. Translated, it gives CASSGQGPYDSYEQYF.

V usage is TRBV7-9 and J usage is TRBJ2-5, with D tentatively TRBD2 (6 bases). V gave up 3 bases and J gave up 1 base, with 9 bases separating them. The CDR3 has 14 residues. In germline, CDR1 is SEHNR, CDR2 FQNEAQ (reference sequence). The CDR3 region has the DNA TGTGCCAGCAGCTTGGGGGGACCCCAAGAGACCCAGTACTTC. Amino acid sequence: CASSLGGPQETQYF. Variable domain in full (rest from reference TRBV7-9 and TRBJ2-5): DTGVSQNPRHKITKRGQNVTFRCDPISEHNRLYWYRQTLGQGPEFLTYFQNEAQLEKSRLLSDRFSAERPKGSFSTLEIQRTEQGDSAMYLCASSLGGPQETQYFGPGTRLLVL.

The V gene is TRBV27, the J gene TRBJ2-3, with D hard to call. Germline V gene lookup returns CDR1 MNHEY and CDR2 SMNVEV (reference sequence). V was clipped by 4 bases and J by 2 bases, with 4 bases between them. This CDR3 is built from 12 residues. The CDR3 loop is CASSSITDTQYF. Written as DNA, the CDR3 is TGTGCCAGCAGTTCGATCACAGATACGCAGTATTTT.

The V and J genes are TRBV7-9 and TRBJ1-2, with TRBD1 matching 7 bases. Trimming at V came to 2 bases and at J to 4 bases, leaving 10 bases not matched to a gene. The CDR3 consists of 16 residues. Germline assignment: CDR1 SEHNR and CDR2 FQNEAQ (reference sequence). DNA for the CDR3: TGTGCCAGCAGCTTATCTGAGACAGGGCCGATCTATGGCTACACCTTC. Its translation is CASSLSETGPIYGYTF. The whole variable domain, filled in from reference TRBV7-9 and TRBJ1-2, reads DTGVSQNPRHKITKRGQNVTFRCDPISEHNRLYWYRQTLGQGPEFLTYFQNEAQLEKSRLLSDRFSAERPKGSFSTLEIQRTEQGDSAMYLCASSLSETGPIYGYTFGSGTRLTVV.

The rearrangement joins TRBV7-8 to TRBJ1-1; no reliable D call. The V and J ends lost 5 bases and 3 bases respectively, with 22 bases between them. This CDR3 is built from 17 residues. CDR1 and CDR2 (germline): SGHVS, FQNEAQ. CDR3 loop: CASSQTTEDVGYTEAFF. The CDR3 DNA is TGTGCCAGCAGCCAAACGACGGAGGACGTTGGGTACACTGAAGCTTTCTTT. Complete variable domain (other parts from reference TRBV7-8 and TRBJ1-1): GAGVSQSPRYKVAKRGQDVALRCDPISGHVSLFWYQQALGQGPEFLTYFQNEAQLDKSGLPSDRFFAERPEGSVSTLKIQRTQQEDSAVYLCASSQTTEDVGYTEAFFGQGTRLTVV.

This chain joins TRBV7-9 and TRBJ2-1, with TRBD1 matching over 9 bases. The V gene's germline CDR1 is SEHNR and CDR2 FQNEAQ (reference sequence). The J segment lost 8 bases and the V segment lost 5 bases, leaving 13 bases of the junction unmatched. CDR3 length: 16 residues. The CDR3 spells CASSPMSTGGLDEQFF. The CDR3 DNA reads TGTGCCAGCAGCCCCATGAGTACAGGGGGCTTGGATGAGCAGTTCTTC.

The chain is built from TRBV28 and TRBJ1-4, with D tentatively TRBD1 (6 bases). The ends were cut back, 5 bases at V and 1 base at J, with 14 bases in the middle. The germline V gene has CDR1 MDHEN and CDR2 SYDVKM. The CDR3 has 16 amino acids. The CDR3: CASSLATDRTNEKLFF. In DNA form, the CDR3 reads TGTGCCAGCAGTCTTGCAACGGACAGAACTAATGAAAAACTGTTTTTT.

This chain links TRBV14 with TRBJ2-1; TRBD2 might be the D (6 bases). The V and J ends lost 0 bases and 8 bases respectively, with 17 bases between them. The CDR3 runs to 16 residues. Germline values: CDR1 SGHDN, CDR2 FVKESK. The CDR3 DNA follows: TGTGCCAGCAGCCAAGATACCGGCTATCCGGGGGATGAGCAGTTCTTC. This encodes CASSQDTGYPGDEQFF. Complete variable domain (other parts from reference TRBV14 and TRBJ2-1): EAGVTQFPSHSVIEKGQTVTLRCDPISGHDNLYWYRRVMGKEIKFLLHFVKESKQDESGMPNNRFLAERTGGTYSTLKVQPAELEDSGVYFCASSQDTGYPGDEQFFGPGTRLTVL.

The V gene is TRBV28, the J gene TRBJ2-7, with D perhaps TRBD1 or TRBD2 (5 bases each). Germline-derived CDR1 and CDR2 are MDHEN and SYDVKM. This CDR3 has 13 amino acids. V was cut by 9 bases and J by 2 bases, with 14 bases left in between. As DNA, the CDR3 is TGTGCCAGTACCGGGACGGATACCTACGAGCAGTACTTC. As protein: CASTGTDTYEQYF.

Relative to its sample, this clone is medium-sized. V is TRBV4-3 and J is TRBJ2-1; TRBD1 aligns across 7 bases. The CDR3 extends over 17 amino acids. The germline V gene has CDR1 LGHNA and CDR2 YSLEER. The trim removed 4 bases at V and 4 bases at J, leaving 13 bases unmatched. The CDR3 loop reads CASSRGTQGDPYNEQFF. In DNA, the CDR3 is TGCGCCAGCAGCCGAGGAACCCAGGGGGACCCGTACAATGAGCAGTTCTTC.

V gene TRBV27 combines with J gene TRBJ1-1; D remains ambiguous. In germline, CDR1 is MNHEY, CDR2 SMNVEV (reference sequence). The CDR3 spans 13 residues. Trimming removed 5 bases at V and 1 base at J, with 8 bases between. This chain's CDR3 is CASSPLWNTEAFF. The CDR3 DNA is TGTGCCAGCAGTCCCCTGTGGAACACTGAAGCTTTCTTT.

The rearrangement joins TRBV29-1 to TRBJ2-1; D not resolved. The V end lost 7 bases, the J end lost 4 bases, and 11 bases lay between the germline ends. Looked up from germline, CDR1 is SQVTM and CDR2 is ANQGSEA. The CDR3 length is 12 residues. The CDR3 region has the DNA TGCAGCGGCCGTTACACGTACAATGAGCAGTTCTTC. Amino acids: CSGRYTYNEQFF.